A single sample is the source of the 28 T cell receptor beta chains below, sequenced in a study of radiation and T cells in renal cell carcinoma. Time point reported: blood 4 weeks post-SBRT, at nephrectomy. The treatment denotes: 15 Gy SBRT to primary tumor, nephrectomy 4 weeks later. TCRdb's copy holds only in-frame clones and misses some; the assay was immunoSEQ multiplex PCR. The sample yields about 170,000 clones, 88% seen once. Sequenced here: blood, sampled from a patient whose treatment included radiotherapy and nephrectomy. These receptors all come from a woman in her 50s with renal cell carcinoma.

The table lists this clone with a few counts. This chain connects TRBV7-8 to TRBJ2-3; 10 nucleotides match TRBD2. V was pared by 5 bases and J by 4 bases, with 9 bases of the junction left unmatched. There are 16 residues in the CDR3. Germline assignment: CDR1 SGHVS and CDR2 FQNEAQ. The CDR3 protein is CASSPRVAGGPDTQYF. CDR3 DNA: TGTGCCAGCAGCCCCAGAGTAGCGGGGGGACCAGATACGCAGTATTTT.

V is TRBV10-2 and J is TRBJ1-1; 9 nucleotides align to TRBD1. The V gene end was trimmed by 9 bases and the J gene end by 5 bases; junction bases not matched to a gene: 10. From germline, CDR1 is WSHSY and CDR2 SAAADI. The CDR3 length is 14 residues. CDR3 region: CASRLPGTGTEAFF. The CDR3 region has the DNA TGCGCCAGTCGACTTCCCGGGACAGGGACTGAAGCTTTCTTT.

The genes are TRBV9 and TRBJ2-1; 10 positions match TRBD1. CDR1 SGDLS and CDR2 YYNGEE come from the germline V gene. With 6 bases clipped from V and 0 bases from J, the junction kept 3 bases outside the gene matches. This CDR3 spans 15 amino acids. CDR3 nucleotides: TGTGCCAGCACCCGGACAGGGGGCTCCTACAATGAGCAGTTCTTC. Protein product: CASTRTGGSYNEQFF.

V is TRBV7-9 and J is TRBJ1-2, with D hard to call. This CDR3 contains 13 residues. Trimming pared 2 bases from V and 7 bases from J, leaving 11 bases between. CDR1 is SEHNR and CDR2 is FQNEAQ in the germline V gene (reference sequence). The CDR3 reads CASSLNTIVGYTF. CDR3 nucleotide sequence: TGTGCCAGCAGCTTAAATACCATTGTTGGCTACACCTTC.

DNA of the CDR3: TGTGCCAGCAGCGCCGGAGGTCCCGGCTACAATGAGCAGTTCTTC. Its translation: CASSAGGPGYNEQFF. The J gene is TRBJ2-1, the V gene TRBV9, with D maybe TRBD2 (5 bases). Germline loops: CDR1 SGDLS, CDR2 YYNGEE. V was clipped by 3 bases and J by 3 bases, with 13 bases between them. The CDR3 runs 15 residues.

The CDR3 DNA reads TGTGCCAGCTCACCAGGGACAGGCGCTTCCAATTCACCCCTCCACTTT. Translation gives CASSPGTGASNSPLHF. This chain joins TRBV18 and TRBJ1-6; 8 positions agree with TRBD1. This CDR3 spans 16 amino acids. Trimming removed 2 bases from V and 7 bases from J; junction bases left unmatched: 7. The germline V gene has CDR1 KGHSH and CDR2 LQKENI.

The V and J genes are TRBV6-1 and TRBJ1-5; TRBD1 aligns across 8 bases. Germline loops: CDR1 MNHNS, CDR2 SASEGT. The V and J ends lost 6 bases and 2 bases, in that order; junction bases with no gene match: 6. This CDR3 region has 15 residues. In DNA form, the CDR3 reads TGTGCCAGCAGCTTCGGACAGGGAGGCAATCAGCCCCAGCATTTT. As protein: CASSFGQGGNQPQHF.

The chain employs TRBV19 and TRBJ2-7; 9 nucleotides line up with TRBD1. Germline V gene lookup returns CDR1 LNHDA and CDR2 SQIVND (reference sequence). The CDR3 extends over 14 amino acids. V shed 5 bases and J 3 bases; nucleotides not matched to a gene: 5. For the CDR3, the DNA is TGTGCCAGTAGTGAGGAGACAGGGGGCTACGAGCAGTACTTC. Encoded protein: CASSEETGGYEQYF.

The chain employs TRBV6-5 and TRBJ2-1, with 8 bases matching TRBD2. Germline assignment: CDR1 MNHEY and CDR2 SVGAGI. The V segment lost 8 bases and the J segment 8 bases; nucleotides outside the gene matches: 11. The CDR3 totals 14 residues. CDR3 DNA: TGTGCCAGCGGAACCGGACTAGCTAGTGATGAGCAGTTCTTC. Amino acids: CASGTGLASDEQFF.

V gene TRBV5-8 combines with J gene TRBJ2-5; 9 nucleotides agree with TRBD1. The germline V gene has CDR1 SGHTS and CDR2 YDEGEE. After removal of 3 bases from V and 5 bases from J, the junction contained 5 bases not matched to a gene. The CDR3 runs 14 residues. CDR3 in amino acids: CASSSGQGWETQYF. The CDR3 region has the DNA TGTGCCAGCAGCTCAGGACAGGGGTGGGAGACCCAGTACTTC.

This clone appeared once. The chain uses TRBV19 and TRBJ1-1; the match to TRBD1 covers 8 bases. CDR3 length: 18 residues. J was trimmed by 0 bases and V by 7 bases; bases with no gene match: 16. The germline CDR1 and CDR2 sequences are LNHDA and SQIVND (reference sequence). The CDR3 region is CASTPQFRTGKLNTEAFF. CDR3 nucleotides: TGTGCCAGTACCCCACAGTTTCGGACAGGGAAGTTGAACACTGAAGCTTTCTTT.

The gene calls are TRBV4-3 and TRBJ2-5; perhaps TRBD2 as D (5 bases). The CDR3 contains 15 residues. V shed 2 bases and J shed 6 bases, with 16 bases lying between them. CDR1 LGHNA and CDR2 YSLEER come from the germline V gene. The CDR3 loop reads CASSQTGNSFQTQYF. The CDR3 coding sequence is TGCGCCAGCAGCCAAACGGGGAACTCCTTTCAGACCCAGTACTTC.

The V and J genes are TRBV6-5 and TRBJ2-3; D might be TRBD2 (5 bases). The CDR3 loop spans 15 amino acids. Between the trimmed V and J ends, which lost 5 bases and 0 bases, there was a span of 12 bases. Germline assignment: CDR1 MNHEY and CDR2 SVGAGI. DNA for the CDR3: TGTGCCAGCAGTGCGGAGGTCTCTAGCACAGATACGCAGTATTTT. Translation: CASSAEVSSTDTQYF.

The V and J genes are TRBV5-1 and TRBJ1-3, with 7 bases identical to TRBD1. The CDR3 covers 18 residues. Germline CDR1 SGHRS, CDR2 YFSETQ. V gave up 3 bases and J gave up 0 bases; unmatched junction bases: 12. The CDR3 region is CASSWDSPSTSSGNTIYF. CDR3 coding DNA: TGCGCCAGCAGCTGGGACAGCCCCAGTACAAGCTCTGGAAACACCATATATTTT.

This sequence joins TRBV6-1 and TRBJ1-2; a possible D gene is TRBD1 (6 bases). The CDR3 totals 13 residues. Germline V gene sequence: CDR1 MNHNS, CDR2 SASEGT. V dropped 6 bases and J dropped 2 bases, with 10 bases sitting between them. Written as DNA, the CDR3 is TGTGCCAGCAGCCCCGGGACAAACTATGGCTACACCTTC. It is translated as CASSPGTNYGYTF.

The V call is TRBV6-6, the J call TRBJ1-4, with D unclear. The CDR3 consists of 13 residues. Trimming removed 2 bases from V and 5 bases from J, with 6 bases in between. Germline CDR1 and CDR2: MNHNY and SVGAGI (reference sequence). The DNA of the CDR3 is TGTGCCAGCAGTTACGACCCAAATGAAAAACTGTTTTTT. Residues: CASSYDPNEKLFF.

The rearrangement uses TRBV6-1 and TRBJ1-6; no clear D gene. The CDR3 runs to 12 residues. V lost 4 bases and J lost 4, with 2 bases in between. The germline CDR1 and CDR2 sequences are MNHNS and SASEGT. The CDR3 sequence is CASSAYNSPLHF. CDR3 in DNA: TGTGCCAGCAGTGCGTATAATTCACCCCTCCACTTT.

V gene TRBV19 combines with J gene TRBJ1-4, with 9 bases aligning to TRBD1. V was clipped by 8 bases and J by 8 bases; unmatched bases: 9. Looked up from germline, CDR1 is LNHDA and CDR2 is SQIVND (reference sequence). The CDR3 sequence is 14 residues long. This chain's CDR3 is CASRMDRGSEKLFF. The CDR3 bases are TGTGCCAGTCGCATGGACAGGGGTAGCGAAAAACTGTTTTTT.

This chain links TRBV18 with TRBJ2-7; D may be TRBD1 (5 bases). V was cut by 6 bases and J by 3 bases, with 18 bases left in between. From germline, CDR1 is KGHSH and CDR2 LQKENI. The CDR3 length is 15 residues. CDR3 in DNA: TGTGCCAGCTCTCTAGGGGCTTTCGGCGGCTACGAGCAGTACTTC. This sequence encodes CASSLGAFGGYEQYF.

The chain has TRBV6-1 and TRBJ2-4, with D uncertain. The CDR3 length is 14 residues. Trimming pared 5 bases from V and 0 bases from J, leaving 8 bases between. Germline assignment: CDR1 MNHNS and CDR2 SASEGT. The CDR3 bases are TGTGCCAGCAGTACGAATTTAGCCAAAAACATTCAGTACTTC. It translates to CASSTNLAKNIQYF.

The chain employs TRBV5-3 and TRBJ1-1; D perhaps matches TRBD1 (6 bases). TRBV5-3 is an open reading frame, and its role is uncertain. V lost 0 bases and J 1 base, leaving 13 bases between the germline ends. The CDR3 is made up of 16 amino acids. This CDR3 is CARSLEGDTTNTEAFF. The CDR3 bases are TGTGCCAGAAGCTTGGAGGGGGACACAACGAACACTGAAGCTTTCTTT.

CDR3 DNA: TGTGCCAGCAGGAACGGACAGTTAGGATATGGCTACACCTTC. The encoded protein is CASRNGQLGYGYTF. This chain joins TRBV6-6 and TRBJ1-2; possible D gene TRBD1, 6 bases. Trimming removed 6 bases from V and 5 bases from J, with 16 bases in between. This CDR3 is built from 14 residues. Germline V gene sequence: CDR1 MNHNY, CDR2 SVGAGI (reference sequence).

In this sample, this clone turned up once. The V and J genes are TRBV6-1 and TRBJ2-1; D not resolved. Germline assignment: CDR1 MNHNS and CDR2 SASEGT. The CDR3 runs 15 residues. Trimming removed 9 bases from V and 2 bases from J, with 17 bases in between. The CDR3 loop reads CASTKGSSTYNEQFF. The CDR3 region has the DNA TGTGCCAGTACTAAAGGGTCCTCCACCTACAATGAGCAGTTCTTC.

The chain links TRBV9 to TRBJ1-2, with D unresolved. The ends were cut back, 4 bases at V and 4 bases at J, with 14 bases in the middle. The CDR3 runs 14 residues. CDR1 is SGDLS and CDR2 is YYNGEE in the germline V gene. In nucleotides, the CDR3 is TGTGCCAGCAGCTTTAGTAGGGAAAGCTATGGCTACACCTTC. Its translation is CASSFSRESYGYTF.

The genes are TRBV7-9 and TRBJ1-1; 8 nucleotides align to TRBD1. V lost 5 bases and J lost 11; bases outside the gene matches: 10. This CDR3 comprises 13 residues. Germline V gives CDR1 SEHNR, CDR2 FQNEAQ (reference sequence). The CDR3 nucleotides are TGTGCCAGCAGCCTTGACAGGGGAGTAGGGGCTTTCTTT. It is translated as CASSLDRGVGAFF.

The V and J genes are TRBV13 and TRBJ2-1, with 12 bases lining up with TRBD2. The CDR3 is made up of 16 amino acids. The trim removed 2 bases at V and 4 bases at J, leaving 3 bases unmatched. Germline loops: CDR1 PRHDT, CDR2 FYEKMQ (reference sequence). CDR3 nucleotide sequence: TGTGCCAGCAGCTTACTAGCGGGGGGGATATACAATGAGCAGTTCTTC. Translation gives CASSLLAGGIYNEQFF.

This sequence joins TRBV25-1 and TRBJ1-2, with D unclear. Germline V gives CDR1 MGHDK, CDR2 SYGVNS. V gave up 3 bases and J gave up 8 bases, with 13 bases separating them. This CDR3 region has 13 residues. The CDR3 is CASSDPRQAGYTF. CDR3 nucleotides: TGTGCCAGCAGTGACCCTAGGCAGGCAGGCTACACCTTC.

In DNA, the CDR3 is TGTGCCAGCAGCAACTCCGGGACAGGGACAGATACGCAGTATTTT. Encoded protein: CASSNSGTGTDTQYF. The V and J genes are TRBV7-8 and TRBJ2-3; 9 bases are shared with TRBD1. This CDR3 comprises 15 residues. Trimming at V came to 5 bases and at J to 3 bases, leaving 6 bases not matched to a gene. Germline V lookup: CDR1 SGHVS, CDR2 FQNEAQ.